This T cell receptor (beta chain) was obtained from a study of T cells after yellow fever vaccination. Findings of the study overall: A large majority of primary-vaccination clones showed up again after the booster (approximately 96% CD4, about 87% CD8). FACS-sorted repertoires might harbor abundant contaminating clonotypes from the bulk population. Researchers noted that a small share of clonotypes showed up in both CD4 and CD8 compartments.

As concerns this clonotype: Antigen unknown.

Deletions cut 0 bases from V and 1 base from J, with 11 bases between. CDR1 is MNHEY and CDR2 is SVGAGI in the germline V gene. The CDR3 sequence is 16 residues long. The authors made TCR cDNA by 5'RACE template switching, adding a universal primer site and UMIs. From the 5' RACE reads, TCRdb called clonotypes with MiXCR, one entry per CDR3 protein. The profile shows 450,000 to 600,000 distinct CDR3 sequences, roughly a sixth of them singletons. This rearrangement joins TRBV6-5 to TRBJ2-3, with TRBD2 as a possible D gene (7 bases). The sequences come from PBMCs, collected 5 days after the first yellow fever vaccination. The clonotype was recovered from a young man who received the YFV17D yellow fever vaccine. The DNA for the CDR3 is TGTGCCAGCAGTTACTCGGGGGGGGCAGGCACAGATACGCAGTATTTT. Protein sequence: CASSYSGGAGTDTQYF.